This T cell receptor beta chain was captured in a study of CD8+ T cells in alopecia areata. Points from the study as a whole: The study found TCR sharing across patients less clear than in mice, possibly for HLA reasons.

Isolated RNA was reverse transcribed into cDNA used as the sequencing template. Clones were sequenced by immunoSEQ multiplex PCR, and TCRdb holds only the in-frame ones, with some missing. In the table there are some 150,000 clones, roughly nine tenths of which are singletons. The treatment was: oral pan-JAK inhibitor, 5-10 mg twice daily. As for this clone: The antigen remains undetermined.

The V and J ends lost 3 bases and 9 bases respectively, with 12 bases between them. Per germline, CDR1 LNHNV and CDR2 YYDKDF (reference sequence). The CDR3 loop spans 13 amino acids. This receptor was obtained from a human donor with alopecia areata. The sample was CD8+ T cells sorted from blood, taken at week 4, from a patient treated with tofacitinib. The chain recombines TRBV15 with TRBJ2-1; D not resolved. DNA of the CDR3: TGTGCCACCAGCAGGACGGGCTTGGTTGAGCAGTTCTTC. It is translated as CATSRTGLVEQFF. The full variable domain, in which reference TRBV15 and TRBJ2-1 provide the parts outside the CDR3, is DAMVIQNPRYQVTQFGKPVTLSCSQTLNHNVMYWYQQKSSQAPKLLFHYYDKDFNNEADTPDNFQSRRPNTSFCFLDIRSPGLGDTAMYLCATSRTGLVEQFFGPGTRLTVL.